This paragraph reports one TCR beta chain. Its target is not known. V lost 9 bases and J 2 bases, leaving 15 bases between the germline ends. Germline V gives CDR1 MNHNS, CDR2 SASEGT. The CDR3 covers 14 residues. Each patient went into thyroid surgery without having received any treatment. This entry comes from a study of metastatic and nonmetastatic thyroid tumors. TCRdb re-called the PCR reads via MiXCR. This table has 15,000 or so clones, about 15% appearing once. Study-wide points: Malignant thyroid tumors reportedly had TCR beta diversity that was significantly higher than in benign nodules, in blood and tumor.

The sample taken for sequencing was blood. This chain connects TRBV6-1 to TRBJ2-3; D tentatively reads TRBD1 or TRBD2 (5 bases each). The TCR originated in a female donor with papillary thyroid cancer or a benign thyroid nodule (not recorded which). Some clones in this sample may be carry-over from other donors' samples. The CDR3 DNA reads TGTGCCAGGAGGGCAGGGATGTCCACAGATACGCAGTATTTT. Translation: CARRAGMSTDTQYF.